The 13 T cell receptor beta chains listed next were all sequenced from one sample in a study of neurological immune-mediated disorders. TCRdb analysed the 5' RACE reads with MiXCR anew, one entry per CDR3 protein. The sample gives roughly 80,000 distinct CDR3 sequences, about 9.3% of which show up once; about 1.7% is in the top ten. Sequenced input: PBMCs. These receptor sequences come from a man between 40 and 49 years old in good health.

In its sample, this clonotype was seen a few times. The chain uses TRBV10-1 and TRBJ2-3, with TRBD1 matching over 10 bases. Germline V gives CDR1 WNHNN, CDR2 SYGVQD (reference sequence). V lost 6 bases, J lost 4 bases, and 10 bases stayed unmatched. The CDR3 runs to 16 residues. CDR3: CASSDLGQGNPDTQYF. The CDR3 bases are TGCGCCAGCAGCGACTTGGGACAGGGGAATCCAGATACGCAGTATTTT.

This clonotype came up many times. The chain is built from TRBV2 and TRBJ2-1; TRBD2 matches at 9 bases. V shed 10 bases, J shed 7 bases, and the junction held 11 bases outside the gene matches. Germline CDR1 and CDR2: SNHLY and FYNNEI. This CDR3 is 14 amino acids long. CDR3 region: CATNLAGARNEQFF. CDR3 sequence (DNA): TGTGCCACTAACTTAGCGGGAGCTAGGAATGAGCAGTTCTTC. Drawing the rest from reference TRBV2 and TRBJ2-1, the complete variable domain is EPEVTQTPSHQVTQMGQEVILRCVPISNHLYFYWYRQILGQKVEFLVSFYNNEISEKSEIFDDQFSVERPDGSNFTLKIRSTKLEDSAMYFCATNLAGARNEQFFGPGTRLTVL.

There are many counts of this clonotype. This chain joins TRBV6-5 and TRBJ2-5; D not certain. Germline V lookup: CDR1 MNHEY, CDR2 SVGAGI. With 4 bases removed from V and 5 bases from J, the gap between germline ends came to 17 bases. The CDR3 extends over 15 amino acids. In DNA form, the CDR3 reads TGTGCCAGCAGTTCCACCTCCGGACCGCGGGAGACCCAGTACTTC. Translating it yields CASSSTSGPRETQYF.

This clonotype was counted at least ten times. This chain joins TRBV27 and TRBJ2-4; TRBD2 matches at 7 bases. The CDR3 consists of 14 residues. V dropped 5 bases and J dropped 8; count of bases not matched to a gene: 9. The germline gives CDR1 MNHEY, CDR2 SMNVEV (reference sequence). CDR3 bases: TGTGCCAGCAGTCCCTACACTAGCGCGGACATTCAGTACTTC. This encodes CASSPYTSADIQYF.

This clonotype was found many times. The V gene is TRBV20-1, the J gene TRBJ2-2; a possible D gene is TRBD2 (5 bases). The CDR3 has 12 residues. Per the germline V gene, CDR1 is DFQATT and CDR2 is SNEGSKA (reference sequence). V was pared by 4 bases and J by 4 bases, with 7 bases between. The DNA of the CDR3 is TGCAGTGCTATTACTAGCACCGGGGAGCTGTTTTTT. Protein sequence: CSAITSTGELFF.

This clonotype was seen repeatedly, ten times or more. This chain connects TRBV7-9 to TRBJ1-2, with TRBD1 identical over 8 bases. J lost 1 base, V lost 5 bases, and 6 bases had no gene match. The CDR3 is 15 residues long. Germline loops: CDR1 SEHNR, CDR2 FQNEAQ (reference sequence). DNA for the CDR3: TGTGCCAGCAGCCCAGACAGGGGTATTAACTATGGCTACACCTTC. Translated, it gives CASSPDRGINYGYTF.

This clonotype appeared many times. The chain recombines TRBV5-6 with TRBJ2-7; 8 bases agree with TRBD2. Germline V gene lookup returns CDR1 SGHDT and CDR2 YYEEEE. There are 14 residues in the CDR3. J gave up 4 bases and V 0 bases, and 3 bases lay outside the gene matches. In nucleotides, the CDR3 is TGTGCCAGCAGCTTGGGCGGGGGGAGGTACGAGCAGTACTTC. This translates into CASSLGGGRYEQYF. Complete variable domain (other parts from reference TRBV5-6 and TRBJ2-7): DAGVTQSPTHLIKTRGQQVTLRCSPKSGHDTVSWYQQALGQGPQFIFQYYEEEERQRGNFPDRFSGHQFPNYSSELNVNALLLGDSALYLCASSLGGGRYEQYFGPGTRLTVT.

This clonotype was counted at least ten times. The chain links TRBV6-5 to TRBJ2-5; D unclear. In germline, CDR1 is MNHEY, CDR2 SVGAGI. V was trimmed by 6 bases and J by 2 bases, leaving 13 bases between them. There are 14 residues in the CDR3. CDR3 amino acids: CASSSGGVQETQYF. The CDR3 DNA follows: TGTGCCAGCAGCTCGGGTGGGGTTCAAGAGACCCAGTACTTC.

This clonotype was recorded many times. The rearrangement links TRBV14 to TRBJ2-2; weak D call: TRBD1 (7 bases). CDR3 length: 14 amino acids. V was shortened by 6 bases and J by 4 bases, with 12 bases between the two germline ends. CDR1 is SGHDN, CDR2 FVKESK, per germline. DNA of the CDR3: TGTGCCAGCAGGAGACAGGGAGGCACCGGGGAGCTGTTTTTT. Encoded protein: CASRRQGGTGELFF.

This clonotype was observed at least ten times. The chain carries TRBV25-1 and TRBJ2-1; tentatively, D is TRBD2 (6 bases). The germline V gene encodes CDR1 MGHDK and CDR2 SYGVNS. V was pared by 6 bases and J by 8 bases, with 11 bases between. There are 12 residues in the CDR3. The CDR3 reads CASSQWRDEQFF. The DNA for the CDR3 is TGTGCCAGCAGCCAATGGAGGGATGAGCAGTTCTTC.

This clonotype was seen ten or more times. This chain links TRBV11-2 with TRBJ2-3; tentatively, D is TRBD2 (6 bases). Between the trimmed V and J ends, which lost 1 base and 4 bases, there was a span of 15 bases. This CDR3 region has 16 residues. Per the germline V gene, CDR1 is SGHAT and CDR2 is FQNNGV. The CDR3 spells CASSLAGRGRADTQYF. The CDR3 DNA reads TGTGCCAGCAGCTTAGCCGGGCGGGGAAGGGCAGATACGCAGTATTTT.

The sample holds many counts of this clonotype. The J gene is TRBJ2-3, the V gene TRBV9; no clear D. This CDR3 contains 16 residues. Deletions cut 3 bases from V and 2 bases from J, with 16 bases between. CDR1 SGDLS and CDR2 YYNGEE come from the germline V gene. This CDR3 is CASSETGPISTDTQYF. The DNA of the CDR3 is TGTGCCAGCAGCGAGACGGGTCCGATCTCCACAGATACGCAGTATTTT.

This clonotype has ten or more counts. The chain combines TRBV7-2 with TRBJ2-3, with TRBD2 matching 10 bases. CDR3 length: 18 residues. Germline V CDR1 and CDR2: SGHTA, FQGNSA. V shed 6 bases and J 3 bases; nucleotides not matched to a gene: 15. CDR3 amino acids: CASRVRWGLAPITDTQYF. The CDR3 nucleotides read TGTGCCAGCAGGGTGAGGTGGGGACTAGCGCCAATTACAGATACGCAGTATTTT.